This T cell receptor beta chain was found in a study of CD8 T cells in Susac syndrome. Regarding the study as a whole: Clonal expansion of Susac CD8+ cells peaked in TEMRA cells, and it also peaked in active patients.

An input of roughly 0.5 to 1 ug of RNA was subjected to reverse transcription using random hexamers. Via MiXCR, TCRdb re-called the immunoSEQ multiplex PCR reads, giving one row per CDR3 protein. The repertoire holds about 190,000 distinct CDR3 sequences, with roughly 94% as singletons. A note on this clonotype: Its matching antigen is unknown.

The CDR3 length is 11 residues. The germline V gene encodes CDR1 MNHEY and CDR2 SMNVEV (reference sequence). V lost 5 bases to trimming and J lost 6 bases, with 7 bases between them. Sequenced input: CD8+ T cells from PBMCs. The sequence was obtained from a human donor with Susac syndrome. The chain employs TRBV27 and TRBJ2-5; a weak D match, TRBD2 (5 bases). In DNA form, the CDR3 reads TGTGCCAGCAGTGCCGGGAAGACCCAGTACTTC. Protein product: CASSAGKTQYF.